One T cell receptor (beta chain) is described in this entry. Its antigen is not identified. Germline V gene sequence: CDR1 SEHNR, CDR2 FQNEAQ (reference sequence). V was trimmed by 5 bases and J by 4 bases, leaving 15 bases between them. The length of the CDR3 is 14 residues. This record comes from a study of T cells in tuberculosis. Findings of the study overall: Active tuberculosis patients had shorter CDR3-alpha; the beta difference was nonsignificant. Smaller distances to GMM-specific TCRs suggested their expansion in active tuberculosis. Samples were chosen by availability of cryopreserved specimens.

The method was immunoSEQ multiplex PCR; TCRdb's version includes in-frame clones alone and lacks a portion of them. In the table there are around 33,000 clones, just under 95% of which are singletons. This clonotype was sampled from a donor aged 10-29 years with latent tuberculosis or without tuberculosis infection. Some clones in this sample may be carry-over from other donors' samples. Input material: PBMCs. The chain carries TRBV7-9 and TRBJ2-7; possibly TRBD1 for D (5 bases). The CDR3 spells CASSPLDRAYEQYF. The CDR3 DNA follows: TGTGCCAGCAGCCCTCTTGACAGAGCTTACGAGCAGTACTTC. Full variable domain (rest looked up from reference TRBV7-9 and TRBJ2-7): DTGVSQNPRHKITKRGQNVTFRCDPISEHNRLYWYRQTLGQGPEFLTYFQNEAQLEKSRLLSDRFSAERPKGSFSTLEIQRTEQGDSAMYLCASSPLDRAYEQYFGPGTRLTVT.